This T cell receptor beta chain was retrieved from a study of vaccination effects on CD4 cells after COVID-19. Assay used: immunoSEQ multiplex PCR; TCRdb lists only in-frame clones, some missing. The profile shows 20,000 or so clones, around 70% of them singletons. The ViraFEST assay expanded antigen-specific CD4+ T cells with viral peptide pools before sequencing. It was after approximately 11 days of culture that CD4+ T cells were isolated. This clone was detected once. Its specificity is not known. Germline CDR1 is MNHEY and CDR2 is SVGAGI. The CDR3 loop spans 16 amino acids. V was pared by 2 bases and J by 2 bases, with 13 bases between.

The specimen was CD4+ T cells from PBMCs cultured with HCoV-229E spike peptides, collected before COVID-19 vaccination. The chain is built from TRBV6-5 and TRBJ1-3, with a possible D match to TRBD1 (5 bases). The clonotype originates from a human donor who received a COVID-19 vaccine. Here the CDR3 reads CASSYISGNPGNTIYF. DNA for the CDR3: TGTGCCAGCAGTTACATTTCAGGGAACCCTGGAAACACCATATATTTT.